This T cell receptor beta chain was retrieved from a study of T cell responses to AZD1222 COVID-19 vaccine. Trimming took off 0 bases at V and 10 bases at J, with 13 bases between the two ends. Germline-derived CDR1 and CDR2 are GTSNPN and SVGIG (reference sequence). The CDR3 spans 14 residues. Only in-frame clones appear in the TCRdb table, and some are missing; sequencing was by immunoSEQ multiplex PCR. The sample shows 150,000 to 200,000 clones, roughly nine tenths of them seen only once. Study-wide points: Recipients of AZD1222 seropositive at baseline numbered only 6 or 7. Nearly half of the spike-specific TCRs reportedly recognize variant regions that carry no mutations. All repertoire sampling was performed exclusively after the peak T cell response. In a largely white British group with more females than males, clonal diversity was possibly underestimated.

As regards this clone: What it recognizes is unknown.

This specimen consisted of peripheral blood, obtained on day 0 of AZD1222 vaccination. The sequence was collected from an adult in good health. This chain links TRBV30 with TRBJ1-6; D gene unclear. The CDR3 nucleotides read TGTGCCTGGAGTGTAGTCGGGCAAGCCTCACCCCTCCACTTT. Translated: CAWSVVGQASPLHF.